This TCR beta chain was captured by sequencing in a study of blood T cell repertoires in COVID-19. The wider study: Samples taken during acute and convalescent COVID-19 were collected in the United States, Italy and Spain. Nucleic acid was either cDNA or gDNA, and it came from T cells, B-cell-depleted T cells, or PBMCs.

Original analysis: The authors estimated nucleated cell counts from reference gene primer amplification. Profiling relied on immunoSEQ multiplex PCR, and the TCRdb table lists in-frame clones only, not all of them. The D gene and trimming were derived from the DNA, and the V and J assignments and clone size from that table. The sample records about 140,000 clones, over 80% being singletons. From germline, CDR1 is LNHDA and CDR2 SQIVND (reference sequence). With 9 bases removed from V and 5 bases from J, the gap between germline ends came to 22 bases. The CDR3 consists of 15 residues. Within 2 weeks of study entry, exposed participants had contacted a PCR-confirmed or clinician-diagnosed COVID-19 case.

The sample comprised PBMCs or T cells enriched from blood (not recorded which). The chain joins TRBV19 to TRBJ1-1; a possible D gene is TRBD1 (6 bases). This clonotype originated in a man aged 65 to 85 who had been exposed to COVID-19. The CDR3 loop is CASMSSFQGRTEAFF. The CDR3 nucleotides read TGTGCCAGCATGTCGTCTTTTCAGGGGCGGACTGAAGCTTTCTTT.